This T cell receptor beta chain was sequenced during a study of early T cells in non-severe SARS-CoV-2 infection. Study-wide context: The input, bulk RNA from unsorted whole blood, was sequenced, and chains were unpaired.

Individual cDNA molecules were tagged with unique molecular identifiers. MiXCR, run by TCRdb on the 5' RACE reads, gives a single entry per CDR3 protein. This table holds about 84,000 distinct CDR3 sequences, roughly an eighth found once. Germline CDR1 is SGHRS and CDR2 is YFSETQ. V dropped 2 bases and J dropped 0 bases, with 8 bases sitting between them. The CDR3 is 15 amino acids. This sequence joins TRBV5-1 and TRBJ2-2, with D unresolved. Sample: whole blood. This TCR derives from an adult who was a healthcare worker with PCR-confirmed SARS-CoV-2 infection or an uninfected control (not recorded which). The CDR3 nucleotides read TGCGCCAGCAGCTTAGACGGCGCGAACACCGGGGAGCTGTTTTTT. It codes for CASSLDGANTGELFF.